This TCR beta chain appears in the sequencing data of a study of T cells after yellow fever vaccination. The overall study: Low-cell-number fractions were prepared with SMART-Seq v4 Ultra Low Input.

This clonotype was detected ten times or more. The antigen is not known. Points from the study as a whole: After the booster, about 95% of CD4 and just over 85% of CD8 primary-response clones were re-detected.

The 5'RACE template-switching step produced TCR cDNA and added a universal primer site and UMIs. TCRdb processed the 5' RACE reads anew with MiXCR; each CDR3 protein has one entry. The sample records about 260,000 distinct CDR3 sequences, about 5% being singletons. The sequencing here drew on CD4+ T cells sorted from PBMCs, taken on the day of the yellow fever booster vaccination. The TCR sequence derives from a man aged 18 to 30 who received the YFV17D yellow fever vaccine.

Here the CDR3 DNA reads TGCGCCAGCAGCCCCTATGACGTTTCTTCCTACGAGCAGTACTTC. Its protein is CASSPYDVSSYEQYF. The rearrangement links TRBV5-1 to TRBJ2-7; no firm D call. CDR3 size: 15 residues. The ends were cut back, 4 bases at V and 1 base at J, with 15 bases in the middle. Per germline, CDR1 SGHRS and CDR2 YFSETQ. Based on the CDR3 plus reference TRBV5-1 and TRBJ2-7, the full variable domain is KAGVTQTPRYLIKTRGQQVTLSCSPISGHRSVSWYQQTPGQGLQFLFEYFSETQRNKGNFPGRFSGRQFSNSRSEMNVSTLELGDSALYLCASSPYDVSSYEQYFGPGTRLTVT.